These 19 T cell receptor beta chains share one sample of origin, sequenced in a study of response to subunit inactivated influenza vaccine (dated by TCRdb to 2017 to 2018). Libraries were prepared through RT-PCR. Sequencing used an Illumina HiSeq 2500. TCRdb reworked the public reads: Q25 trimming with fastp, MiXCR clone assembly, productive beta chains retained. Rows with a matching CDR3 protein are joined into one entry that keeps the most common DNA and genes. The table for this sample lists 430,000 or so distinct CDR3 sequences; about a tenth of them were counted only once. The ten top clones hold approximately 12% of the sample. The time point label on this specimen signifies: approximately 40 days after influenza vaccine administration. The source material was PBMCs from blood, sampled more than 35 days after vaccination. The receptors derive from a man between 50 and 59 years old who received an inactivated influenza vaccine. Donor details come from another sample of the same person, matched by shared clones.

A few counts support this clonotype. The gene calls are TRBV18 and TRBJ2-2; TRBD1 aligns across 10 bases. V was clipped by 1 base and J by 5 bases; unmatched bases: 4. Germline CDR1 reads KGHSH; CDR2 reads LQKENI. The CDR3 totals 16 residues. CDR3 in DNA: TGTGCCAGCTCACCACGACAGGGGGCTGAGACCGGGGAGCTGTTTTTT. It encodes CASSPRQGAETGELFF.

This clonotype was counted at least ten times. The genes are TRBV5-1 and TRBJ2-5, with D perhaps matching TRBD1 or TRBD2 (5 bases each). The CDR3 sequence is 14 residues long. Germline-derived CDR1 and CDR2 are SGHRS and YFSETQ. Deletions cut 4 bases from V and 2 bases from J, with 12 bases between. The CDR3 nucleotides read TGCGCCAGCAGCCTCGGGGCAGCGCAAGAGACCCAGTACTTC. Translating gives CASSLGAAQETQYF.

As to this clonotype: Germline is not matched at one junction end, which may reflect a read error. The V and J genes are TRBV7-2 and TRBJ2-3, with a tentative D call TRBD1 (5 bases). Looked up from germline, CDR1 is SGHTA and CDR2 is FQGNSA. The CDR3 contains 15 residues. CDR3 in amino acids: CVSSLGAHVIDTQYF. CDR3 coding DNA: TGTGTCAGCAGCTTAGGGGCGCATGTTATAGATACGCAGTATTTT.

The gene calls are TRBV20-1 and TRBJ2-3, with a tentative D call TRBD1 (6 bases). Germline CDR1 and CDR2: DFQATT and SNEGSKA (reference sequence). V was pared by 1 base and J by 6 bases, with 14 bases between. The CDR3 has 14 residues. The CDR3 reads CSARVLGQSDTQYF. The DNA of the CDR3 is TGCAGTGCTAGAGTACTCGGACAGTCGGATACGCAGTATTTT.

This clonotype appeared many times. This chain connects TRBV29-1 to TRBJ2-6; D may correspond to TRBD1 or TRBD2 (5 bases each). The CDR3 has 14 residues. CDR1 is SQVTM, CDR2 ANQGSEA, per germline. V lost 7 bases, J lost 0 bases, and 10 bases lay in between. The CDR3 spells CSAEGISGANVLTF. CDR3 DNA sequence: TGCAGCGCCGAGGGGATCTCTGGGGCCAACGTCCTGACTTTC.

Only a few counts were recorded for this clonotype. The chain carries TRBV25-1 and TRBJ2-1; TRBD1 agrees at 7 bases. There are 15 residues in the CDR3. Germline-derived CDR1 and CDR2 are MGHDK and SYGVNS. V lost 5 bases, J lost 3 bases, and 7 bases stayed unmatched. The CDR3 reads CASSPGTAIYNEQFF. The CDR3 coding sequence is TGTGCCAGCAGTCCCGGGACAGCTATCTACAATGAGCAGTTCTTC.

A few counts support this clonotype. J is TRBJ1-1 and V is TRBV29-1; weak D call: TRBD1 (5 bases). CDR1 and CDR2 (germline): SQVTM, ANQGSEA. The CDR3 has 13 amino acids. The V gene lost 6 bases and the J gene lost 0 bases, with 11 bases spanning the gap. The CDR3 DNA sequence: TGCAGCGTGTCAGGACAAATGAACACTGAAGCTTTCTTT. Amino acid sequence: CSVSGQMNTEAFF. Filled out from reference TRBV29-1 and TRBJ1-1, the complete variable domain reads SAVISQKPSRDICQRGTSLTIQCQVDSQVTMMFWYRQQPGQSLTLIATANQGSEATYESGFVIDKFPISRPNLTFSTLTVSNMSPEDSSIYLCSVSGQMNTEAFFGQGTRLTVV.

This clonotype was seen at least ten times. This chain links TRBV20-1 with TRBJ2-1; 8 nucleotides line up with TRBD2. The germline CDR1 and CDR2 sequences are DFQATT and SNEGSKA (reference sequence). After removal of 0 bases from V and 1 base from J, the junction contained 14 bases not matched to a gene. The CDR3 runs 19 residues. CDR3 amino acids: CSAREGMAGGLGSYNEQFF. The CDR3, as DNA: TGCAGTGCTAGAGAAGGCATGGCGGGGGGCTTGGGGTCCTACAATGAGCAGTTCTTC.

This clonotype has just a few counts. The chain is built from TRBV7-9 and TRBJ2-7; TRBD2 matches 7 bases. The CDR3 sequence is 15 residues long. Germline V gives CDR1 SEHNR, CDR2 FQNEAQ (reference sequence). V dropped 2 bases and J dropped 6; count of bases not matched to a gene: 10. The CDR3 nucleotides are TGTGCCAGCAGCTTAAATGGAGCCAGGGAGGGCGAGCAGTACTTC. It codes for CASSLNGAREGEQYF.

The V call is TRBV10-2, the J call TRBJ2-7; 16 bases are a match to TRBD2. Germline V CDR1 and CDR2: WSHSY, SAAADI. Trimming at V came to 8 bases and at J to 5 bases, leaving 12 bases not matched to a gene. This CDR3 is 17 amino acids long. The CDR3 protein is CASGGQGTSGRANEQYF. DNA of the CDR3: TGCGCCAGCGGCGGCCAGGGGACTAGCGGGAGGGCCAACGAGCAGTACTTC.

This clonotype was recorded many times. The chain recombines TRBV7-8 with TRBJ2-1, with D perhaps assigned TRBD1 or TRBD2 (5 bases each). Germline V CDR1 and CDR2: SGHVS, FQNEAQ. The CDR3 length is 15 residues. Trimming took off 5 bases at V and 8 bases at J, with 19 bases between the two ends. CDR3 sequence (DNA): TGTGCCAGCAGCCTCTCATTCTTCGGGACCGATGAGCAGTTCTTC. Residues: CASSLSFFGTDEQFF.

This clonotype came up many times. The rearrangement links TRBV5-1 to TRBJ2-3; 9 nucleotides agree with TRBD2. V trimming: 6 bases; J trimming: 3 bases; junction bases outside the gene matches: 17. Germline-derived CDR1 and CDR2 are SGHRS and YFSETQ. CDR3 length: 18 amino acids. CDR3 residues: CASTLVPPSGAVTDTQYF. CDR3 in DNA: TGCGCCAGCACCCTTGTACCCCCTAGCGGGGCGGTGACAGATACGCAGTATTTT.

The rearrangement links TRBV9 to TRBJ2-2; 7 nucleotides agree with TRBD1. Germline assignment: CDR1 SGDLS and CDR2 YYNGEE. This CDR3 comprises 15 residues. The V gene end was trimmed by 4 bases and the J gene end by 2 bases; junction bases not matched to a gene: 5. The CDR3: CASSPWTGNTGELFF. DNA for the CDR3: TGTGCCAGCAGCCCCTGGACAGGCAACACCGGGGAGCTGTTTTTT.

This chain joins TRBV7-8 and TRBJ2-2; 8 nucleotides match TRBD1. This CDR3 is 13 amino acids long. CDR1 SGHVS and CDR2 FQNEAQ come from the germline V gene. J gave up 6 bases and V 10 bases, and 7 bases lay outside the gene matches. The CDR3 bases are TGTGCCACAGCAGGGGGCTTTTCCGGGGAGCTGTTTTTT. It translates to CATAGGFSGELFF.

This clonotype was detected many times. The J gene is TRBJ2-1, the V gene TRBV15; 8 bases map to TRBD1. The V and J ends lost 5 bases and 10 bases, in that order; junction bases with no gene match: 4. CDR3 length: 12 residues. Germline CDR1 is LNHNV and CDR2 is YYDKDF (reference sequence). CDR3 in amino acids: CATSWTGKEQFF. In DNA, the CDR3 is TGTGCCACCAGCTGGACAGGGAAGGAGCAGTTCTTC. Variable domain in full (rest from reference TRBV15 and TRBJ2-1): DAMVIQNPRYQVTQFGKPVTLSCSQTLNHNVMYWYQQKSSQAPKLLFHYYDKDFNNEADTPDNFQSRRPNTSFCFLDIRSPGLGDTAMYLCATSWTGKEQFFGPGTRLTVL.

The rearrangement links TRBV28 to TRBJ2-6; tentative D call: TRBD2 (6 bases). V lost 7 bases, J lost 2 bases, and 12 bases lay in between. The length of the CDR3 is 15 residues. The germline V gene encodes CDR1 MDHEN and CDR2 SYDVKM. DNA for the CDR3: TGTGCCAGCATTGCTTCGGGGGCTGGGGCCAACGTCCTGACTTTC. Protein sequence: CASIASGAGANVLTF.

This clonotype was seen at least ten times. The rearrangement joins TRBV7-2 to TRBJ2-5; the match to TRBD2 covers 8 bases. CDR3 length equals 16 residues. Germline-derived CDR1 and CDR2 are SGHTA and FQGNSA. Trimming removed 1 base from V and 0 bases from J; junction bases left unmatched: 4. The chain's CDR3 is CASSLVSGGHQETQYF. CDR3 in DNA: TGTGCCAGCAGCTTAGTAAGCGGGGGCCACCAAGAGACCCAGTACTTC.

This clonotype was observed a handful of times. The rearrangement links TRBV29-1 to TRBJ2-2, with 9 bases lining up with TRBD1. This CDR3 comprises 15 residues. V trimming: 6 bases; J trimming: 4 bases; junction bases outside the gene matches: 9. Germline V gene sequence: CDR1 SQVTM, CDR2 ANQGSEA. As DNA, the CDR3 is TGCAGCGTGTACTACAGGGGGCATGGCACCGGGGAGCTGTTTTTT. Protein sequence: CSVYYRGHGTGELFF.

The sample holds many counts of this clonotype. DNA of the CDR3: TGCGCCAGCAGCCGGAACCAGGGTACGGCTTATGGCTACACCTTC. This codes for CASSRNQGTAYGYTF. The V and J genes are TRBV5-1 and TRBJ1-2; D possibly corresponds to TRBD1 (5 bases). V dropped 4 bases and J dropped 5 bases, with 18 bases sitting between them. Germline assignment: CDR1 SGHRS and CDR2 YFSETQ. The CDR3 covers 15 residues.